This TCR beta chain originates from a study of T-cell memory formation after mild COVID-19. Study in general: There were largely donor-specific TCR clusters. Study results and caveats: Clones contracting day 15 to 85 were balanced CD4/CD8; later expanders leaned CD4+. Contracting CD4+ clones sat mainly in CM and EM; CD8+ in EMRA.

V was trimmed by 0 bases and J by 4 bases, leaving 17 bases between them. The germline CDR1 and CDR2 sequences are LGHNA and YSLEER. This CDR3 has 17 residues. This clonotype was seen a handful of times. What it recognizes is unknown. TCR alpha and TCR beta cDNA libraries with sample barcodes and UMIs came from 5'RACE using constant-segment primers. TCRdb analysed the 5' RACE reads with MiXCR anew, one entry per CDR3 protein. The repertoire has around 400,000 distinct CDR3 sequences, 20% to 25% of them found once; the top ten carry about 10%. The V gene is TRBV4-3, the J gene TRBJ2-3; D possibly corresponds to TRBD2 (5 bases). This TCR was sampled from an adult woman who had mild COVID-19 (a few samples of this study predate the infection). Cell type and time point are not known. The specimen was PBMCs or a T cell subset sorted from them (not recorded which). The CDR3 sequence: CASSQDVLYGMSDTQYF. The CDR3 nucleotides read TGCGCCAGCAGCCAAGACGTTTTGTACGGGATGTCAGATACGCAGTATTTT.